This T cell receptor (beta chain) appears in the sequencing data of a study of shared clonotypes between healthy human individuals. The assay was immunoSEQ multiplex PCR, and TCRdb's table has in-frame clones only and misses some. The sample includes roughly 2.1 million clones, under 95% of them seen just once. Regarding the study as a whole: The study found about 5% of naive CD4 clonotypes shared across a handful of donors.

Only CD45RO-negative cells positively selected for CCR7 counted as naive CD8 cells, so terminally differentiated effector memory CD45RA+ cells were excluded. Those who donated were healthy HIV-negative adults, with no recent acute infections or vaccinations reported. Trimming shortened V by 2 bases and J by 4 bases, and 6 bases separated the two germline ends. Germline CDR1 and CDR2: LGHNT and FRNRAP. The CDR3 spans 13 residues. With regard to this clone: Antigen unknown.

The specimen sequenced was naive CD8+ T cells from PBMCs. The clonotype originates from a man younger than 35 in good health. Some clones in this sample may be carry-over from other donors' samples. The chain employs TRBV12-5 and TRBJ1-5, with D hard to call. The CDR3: CASGLWGNQPQHF. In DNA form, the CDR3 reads TGTGCTAGTGGTTTGTGGGGAAATCAGCCCCAGCATTTT. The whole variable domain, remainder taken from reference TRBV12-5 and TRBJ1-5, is DARVTQTPRHKVTEMGQEVTMRCQPILGHNTVFWYRQTMMQGLELLAYFRNRAPLDDSGMPKDRFSAEMPDATLATLKIQPSEPRDSAVYFCASGLWGNQPQHFGDGTRLSIL.